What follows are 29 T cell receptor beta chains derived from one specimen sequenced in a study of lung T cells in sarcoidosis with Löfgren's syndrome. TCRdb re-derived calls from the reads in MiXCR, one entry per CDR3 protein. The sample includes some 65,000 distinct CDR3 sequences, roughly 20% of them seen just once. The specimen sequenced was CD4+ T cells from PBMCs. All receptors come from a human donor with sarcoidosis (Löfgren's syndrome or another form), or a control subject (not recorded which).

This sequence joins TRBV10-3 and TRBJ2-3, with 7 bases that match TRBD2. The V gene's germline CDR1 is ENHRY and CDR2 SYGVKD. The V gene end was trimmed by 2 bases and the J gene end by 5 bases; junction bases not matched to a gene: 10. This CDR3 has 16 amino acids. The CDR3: CAISEGAGRAVDTQYF. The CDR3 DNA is TGTGCCATCAGTGAGGGGGCAGGGAGGGCCGTAGATACGCAGTATTTT.

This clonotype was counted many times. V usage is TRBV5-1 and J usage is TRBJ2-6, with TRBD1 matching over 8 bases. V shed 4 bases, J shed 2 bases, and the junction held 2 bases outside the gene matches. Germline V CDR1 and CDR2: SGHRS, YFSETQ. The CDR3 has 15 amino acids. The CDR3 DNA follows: TGCGCCAGCAGCCTGGACAGGGCTGGGGCCAACGTCCTGACTTTC. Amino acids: CASSLDRAGANVLTF.

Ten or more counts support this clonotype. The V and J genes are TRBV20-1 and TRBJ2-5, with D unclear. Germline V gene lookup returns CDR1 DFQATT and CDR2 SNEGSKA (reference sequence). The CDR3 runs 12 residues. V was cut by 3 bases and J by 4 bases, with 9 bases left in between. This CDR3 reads CSASGTAETQYF. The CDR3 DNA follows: TGCAGTGCTAGTGGTACAGCAGAGACCCAGTACTTC.

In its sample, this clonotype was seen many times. The CDR3 DNA reads as TGTGCCGCCGTACTGATGGGCTCTTGGCACACTGAAGCTTTCTTT. Its translation: CAAVLMGSWHTEAFF. The V call is TRBV6-1, the J call TRBJ1-1; D is ambiguous. Trimming pared 11 bases from V and 3 bases from J, leaving 22 bases between. The germline CDR1 and CDR2 sequences are MNHNS and SASEGT. The CDR3 is made up of 15 amino acids.

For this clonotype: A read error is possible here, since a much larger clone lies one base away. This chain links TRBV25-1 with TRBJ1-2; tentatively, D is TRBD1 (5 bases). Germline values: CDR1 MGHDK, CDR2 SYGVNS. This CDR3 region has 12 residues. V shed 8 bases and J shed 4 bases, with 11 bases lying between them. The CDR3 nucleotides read TGTGCCAGCGGGGGACGGCTCTATGGCTACACCTTC. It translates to CASGGRLYGYTF.

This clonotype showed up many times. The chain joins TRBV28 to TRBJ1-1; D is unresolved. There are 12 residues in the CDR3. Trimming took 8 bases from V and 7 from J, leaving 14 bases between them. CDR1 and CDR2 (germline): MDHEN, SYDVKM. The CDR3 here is CASDVGWGEAFF. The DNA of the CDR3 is TGTGCCAGCGATGTGGGATGGGGTGAAGCTTTCTTT.

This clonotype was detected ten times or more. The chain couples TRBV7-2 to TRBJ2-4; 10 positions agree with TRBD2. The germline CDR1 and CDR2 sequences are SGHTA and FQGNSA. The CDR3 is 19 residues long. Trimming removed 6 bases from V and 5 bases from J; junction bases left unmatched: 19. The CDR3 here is CASSRRTSGGQGTENIQYF. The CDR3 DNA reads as TGTGCCAGCAGTCGACGGACTAGCGGAGGGCAGGGGACGGAAAACATTCAGTACTTC.

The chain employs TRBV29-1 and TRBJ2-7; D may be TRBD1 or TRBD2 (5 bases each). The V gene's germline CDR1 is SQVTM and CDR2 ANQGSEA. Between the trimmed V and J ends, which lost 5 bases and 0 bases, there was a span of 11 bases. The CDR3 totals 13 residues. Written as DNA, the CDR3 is TGCAGCGTTTCGGGACGGAACTCCTACGAGCAGTACTTC. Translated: CSVSGRNSYEQYF.

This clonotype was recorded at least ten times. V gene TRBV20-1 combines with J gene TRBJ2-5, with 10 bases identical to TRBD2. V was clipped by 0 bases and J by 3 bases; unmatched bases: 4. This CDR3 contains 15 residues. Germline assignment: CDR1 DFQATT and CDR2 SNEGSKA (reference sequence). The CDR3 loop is CSARDALAGEETQYF. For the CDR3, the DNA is TGCAGTGCTAGAGATGCCCTAGCGGGGGAAGAGACCCAGTACTTC.

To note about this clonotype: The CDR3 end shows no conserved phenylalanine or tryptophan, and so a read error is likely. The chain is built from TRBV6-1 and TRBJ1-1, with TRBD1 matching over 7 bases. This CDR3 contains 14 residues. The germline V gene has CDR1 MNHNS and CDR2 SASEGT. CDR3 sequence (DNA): TGCGCCAGCAGAACCGGGACAGAGAACACTGAAGCTTTCCTT. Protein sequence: CASRTGTENTEAFL.

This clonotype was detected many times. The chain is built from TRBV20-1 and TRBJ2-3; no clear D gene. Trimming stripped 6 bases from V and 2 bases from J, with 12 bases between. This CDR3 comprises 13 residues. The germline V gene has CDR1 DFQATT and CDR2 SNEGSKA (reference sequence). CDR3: CSAQGPVTDTQYF. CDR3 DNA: TGCAGTGCGCAAGGACCTGTCACAGATACGCAGTATTTT.

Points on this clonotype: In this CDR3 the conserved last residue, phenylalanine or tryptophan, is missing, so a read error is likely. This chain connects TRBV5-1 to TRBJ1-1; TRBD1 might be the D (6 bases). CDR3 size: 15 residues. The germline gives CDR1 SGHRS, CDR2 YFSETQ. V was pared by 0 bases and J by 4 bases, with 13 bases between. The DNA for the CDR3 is TGCGCCAGCAGCTTGGTGGCAGGGGCTGGCACTGAAGCTTTCTCT. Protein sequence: CASSLVAGAGTEAFS.

The chain's CDR3 is CSSGRQFF. CDR3 in DNA: TGCAGCTCCGGTCGGCAGTTCTTC. The chain has TRBV29-1 and TRBJ2-1; no clear D gene. V was cut by 8 bases and J by 12 bases, with 8 bases left in between. This CDR3 is built from 8 residues. Germline V gene lookup returns CDR1 SQVTM and CDR2 ANQGSEA.

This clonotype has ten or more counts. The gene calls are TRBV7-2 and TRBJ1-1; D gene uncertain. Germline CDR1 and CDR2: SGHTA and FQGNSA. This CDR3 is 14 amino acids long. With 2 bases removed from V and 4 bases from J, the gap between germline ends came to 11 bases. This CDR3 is CASSLSAKVTEAFF. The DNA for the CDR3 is TGTGCCAGCAGCTTAAGTGCGAAGGTCACTGAAGCTTTCTTT.

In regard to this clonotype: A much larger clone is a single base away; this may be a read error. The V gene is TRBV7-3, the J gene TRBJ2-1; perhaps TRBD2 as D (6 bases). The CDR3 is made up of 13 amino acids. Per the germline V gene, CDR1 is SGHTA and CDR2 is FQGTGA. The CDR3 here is CACSLPGTHPQFF. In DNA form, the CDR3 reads TGTGCCTGCAGCCTACCGGGGACTCACCCCCAGTTCTTC.

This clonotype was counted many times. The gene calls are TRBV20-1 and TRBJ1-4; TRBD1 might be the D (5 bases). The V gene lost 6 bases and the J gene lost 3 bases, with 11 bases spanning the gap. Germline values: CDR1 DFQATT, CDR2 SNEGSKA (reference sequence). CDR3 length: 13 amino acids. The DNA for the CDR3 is TGCAGTGCCGTGGGGACCCCTAATGAAAAACTGTTTTTT. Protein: CSAVGTPNEKLFF.

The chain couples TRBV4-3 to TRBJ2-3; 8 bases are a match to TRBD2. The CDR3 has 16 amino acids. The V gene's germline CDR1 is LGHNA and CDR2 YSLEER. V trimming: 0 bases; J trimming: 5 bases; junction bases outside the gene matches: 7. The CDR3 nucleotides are TGCGCCAGCAGCCAAGATCCAGCGGGAGCGGGAGATACGCAGTATTTT. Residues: CASSQDPAGAGDTQYF.

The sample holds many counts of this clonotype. CDR3 nucleotide sequence: TGTGCCAGCAGTTTATATGATAGCTGGAATGAGCAGTTCTTC. This sequence encodes CASSLYDSWNEQFF. The gene calls are TRBV28 and TRBJ2-1; no firm D call. This CDR3 region has 14 residues. Trimming left V 1 base short and J 7 bases short, with 11 bases between. CDR1 and CDR2 from the germline V gene are MDHEN and SYDVKM. The variable domain in full, with the rest retrieved from reference TRBV28 and TRBJ2-1, is DVKVTQSSRYLVKRTGEKVFLECVQDMDHENMFWYRQDPGLGLRLIYFSYDVKMKEKGDIPEGYSVSREKKERFSLILESASTNQTSMYLCASSLYDSWNEQFFGPGTRLTVL.

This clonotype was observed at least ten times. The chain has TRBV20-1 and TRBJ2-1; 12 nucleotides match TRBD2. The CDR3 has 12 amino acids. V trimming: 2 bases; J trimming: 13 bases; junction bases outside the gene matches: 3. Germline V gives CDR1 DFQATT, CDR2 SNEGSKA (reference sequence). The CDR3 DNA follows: TGCAGTGCTAGAAGACTAGCGGGAGATCAGTTCTTC. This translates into CSARRLAGDQFF.

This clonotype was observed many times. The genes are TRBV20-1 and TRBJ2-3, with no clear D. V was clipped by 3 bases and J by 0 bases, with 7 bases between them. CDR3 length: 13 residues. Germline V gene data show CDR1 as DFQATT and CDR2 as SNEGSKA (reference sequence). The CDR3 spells CSARIQSTDTQYF. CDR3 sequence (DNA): TGCAGTGCTAGGATCCAGAGCACAGATACGCAGTATTTT.

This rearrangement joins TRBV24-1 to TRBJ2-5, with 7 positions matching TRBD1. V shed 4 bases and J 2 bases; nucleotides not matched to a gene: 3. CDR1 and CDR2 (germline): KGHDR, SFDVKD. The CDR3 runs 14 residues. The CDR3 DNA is TGTGCCACCAGTGACCGGGACAGACAAGAGACCCAGTACTTC. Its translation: CATSDRDRQETQYF.

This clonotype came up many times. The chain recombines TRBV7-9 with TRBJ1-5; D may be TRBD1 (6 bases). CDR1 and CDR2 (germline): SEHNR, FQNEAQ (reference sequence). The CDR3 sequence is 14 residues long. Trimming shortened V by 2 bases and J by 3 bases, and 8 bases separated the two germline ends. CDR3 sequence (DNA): TGTGCCAGCAGCTTAAGGGGGGCCAATCAGCCCCAGCATTTT. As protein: CASSLRGANQPQHF.

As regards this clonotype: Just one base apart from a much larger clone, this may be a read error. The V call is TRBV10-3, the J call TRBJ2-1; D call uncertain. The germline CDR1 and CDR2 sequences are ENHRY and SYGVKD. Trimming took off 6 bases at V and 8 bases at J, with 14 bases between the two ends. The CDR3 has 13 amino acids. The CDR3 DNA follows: TGTGCCATCAGCCCGAGGTTGGGTCATGAGCAGTTCTTC. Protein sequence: CAISPRLGHEQFF.

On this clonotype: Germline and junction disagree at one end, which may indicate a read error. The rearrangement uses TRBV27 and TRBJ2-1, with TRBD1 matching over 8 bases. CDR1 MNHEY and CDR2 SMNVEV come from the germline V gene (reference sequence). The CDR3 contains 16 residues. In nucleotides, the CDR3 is TGTGCCGGCAGTAAACTGACAGGGGAACATGGGAATGAGCAGTTCTTC. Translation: CAGSKLTGEHGNEQFF.

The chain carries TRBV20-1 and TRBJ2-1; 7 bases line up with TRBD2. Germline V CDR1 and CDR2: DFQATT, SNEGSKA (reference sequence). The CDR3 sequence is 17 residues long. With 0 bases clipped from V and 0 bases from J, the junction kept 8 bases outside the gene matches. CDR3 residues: CSARDWGGQSSYNEQFF. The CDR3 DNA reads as TGCAGTGCTAGAGATTGGGGGGGTCAAAGCTCCTACAATGAGCAGTTCTTC.

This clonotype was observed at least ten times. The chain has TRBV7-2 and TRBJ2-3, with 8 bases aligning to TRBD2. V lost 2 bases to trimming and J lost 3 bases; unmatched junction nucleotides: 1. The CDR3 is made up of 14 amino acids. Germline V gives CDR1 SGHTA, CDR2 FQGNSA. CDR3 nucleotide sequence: TGTGCCAGCAGCTTAAGCGGGAGTACAGATACGCAGTATTTT. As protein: CASSLSGSTDTQYF. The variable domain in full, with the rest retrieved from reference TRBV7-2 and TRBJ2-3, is GAGVSQSPSNKVTEKGKDVELRCDPISGHTALYWYRQSLGQGLEFLIYFQGNSAPDKSGLPSDRFSAERTGGSVSTLTIQRTQQEDSAVYLCASSLSGSTDTQYFGPGTRLTVL.

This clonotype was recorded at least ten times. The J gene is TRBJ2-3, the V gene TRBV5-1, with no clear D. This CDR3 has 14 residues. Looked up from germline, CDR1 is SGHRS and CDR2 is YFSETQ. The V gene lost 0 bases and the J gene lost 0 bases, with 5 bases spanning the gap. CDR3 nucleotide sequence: TGCGCCAGCAGCTTGGTCAAGAGCACAGATACGCAGTATTTT. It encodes CASSLVKSTDTQYF.

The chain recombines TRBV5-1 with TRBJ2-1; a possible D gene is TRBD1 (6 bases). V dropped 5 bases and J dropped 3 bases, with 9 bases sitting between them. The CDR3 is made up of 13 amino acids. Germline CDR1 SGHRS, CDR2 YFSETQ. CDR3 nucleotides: TGCGCCAGCAGTCCAGGGGACTACAATGAGCAGTTCTTC. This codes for CASSPGDYNEQFF.

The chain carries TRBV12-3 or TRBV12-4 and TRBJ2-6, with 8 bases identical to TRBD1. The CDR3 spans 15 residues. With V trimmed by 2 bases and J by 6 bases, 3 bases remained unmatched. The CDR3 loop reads CASSLSQGAANVLTF. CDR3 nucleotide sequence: TGTGCCAGCAGTTTATCGCAGGGGGCGGCCAACGTCCTGACTTTC.